This T cell receptor (beta chain) was captured by sequencing in a study of shared clonotypes between healthy human individuals. The assay was immunoSEQ multiplex PCR, and TCRdb's table has in-frame clones only and misses some. The sample carries some 2 million clones, around 96% recorded once. Terminally differentiated effector memory CD45RA+ cells were excluded from the naive CD8 cells, which were CD45RO-negative and positively selected for CCR7. CDR1 is SGHDT, CDR2 YYEEEE, per germline. Trimming removed 1 base at V and 5 bases at J, with 10 bases between. There are 13 residues in the CDR3. The chain joins TRBV5-6 to TRBJ2-7; weak D call: TRBD1 (5 bases). The sequenced material came from naive CD8+ T cells sorted from blood. The TCR comes from a man younger than 30 in good health. CDR3 sequence reads: CASSLSWGHEQYF. CDR3 DNA sequence: TGTGCCAGCAGCTTGTCGTGGGGCCACGAGCAGTACTTC.